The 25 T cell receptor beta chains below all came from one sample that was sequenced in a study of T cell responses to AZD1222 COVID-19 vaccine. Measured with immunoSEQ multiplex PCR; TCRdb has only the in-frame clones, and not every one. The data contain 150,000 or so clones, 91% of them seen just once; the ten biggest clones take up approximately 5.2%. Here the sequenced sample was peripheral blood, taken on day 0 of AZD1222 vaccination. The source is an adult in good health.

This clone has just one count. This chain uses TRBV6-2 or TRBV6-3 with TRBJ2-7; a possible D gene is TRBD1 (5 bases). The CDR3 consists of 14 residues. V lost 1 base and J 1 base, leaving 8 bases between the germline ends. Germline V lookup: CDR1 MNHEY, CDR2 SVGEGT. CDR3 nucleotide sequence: TGTGCCAGCAGTTACTATCGACAGTCCTACGAGCAGTACTTC. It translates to CASSYYRQSYEQYF.

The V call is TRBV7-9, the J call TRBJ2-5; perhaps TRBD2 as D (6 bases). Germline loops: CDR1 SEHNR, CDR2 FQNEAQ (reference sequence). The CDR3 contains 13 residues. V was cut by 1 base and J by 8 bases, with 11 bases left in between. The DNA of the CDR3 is TGTGCCAGCAGCTTAGTCGGGGGAAGAACCCAGTACTTC. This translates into CASSLVGGRTQYF.

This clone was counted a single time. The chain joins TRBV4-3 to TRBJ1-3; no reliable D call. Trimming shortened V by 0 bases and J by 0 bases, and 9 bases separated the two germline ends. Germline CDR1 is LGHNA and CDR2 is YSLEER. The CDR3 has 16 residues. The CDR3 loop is CASSQDGRISGNTIYF. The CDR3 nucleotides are TGCGCCAGCAGCCAAGATGGTCGGATCTCTGGAAACACCATATATTTT.

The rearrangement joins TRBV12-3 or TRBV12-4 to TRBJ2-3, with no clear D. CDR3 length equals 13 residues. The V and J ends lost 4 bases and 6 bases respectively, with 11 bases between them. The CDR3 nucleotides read TGTGCCAGCAGTTATTCAGATATGGATACGCAGTATTTT. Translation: CASSYSDMDTQYF.

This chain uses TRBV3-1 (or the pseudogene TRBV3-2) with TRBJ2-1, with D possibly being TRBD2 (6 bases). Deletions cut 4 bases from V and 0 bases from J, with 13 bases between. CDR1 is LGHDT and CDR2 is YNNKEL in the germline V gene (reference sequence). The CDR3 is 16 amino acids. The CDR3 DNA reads TGTGCCAGCAGCCCCCAGGGACTGAGCTCCTACAATGAGCAGTTCTTC. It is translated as CASSPQGLSSYNEQFF.

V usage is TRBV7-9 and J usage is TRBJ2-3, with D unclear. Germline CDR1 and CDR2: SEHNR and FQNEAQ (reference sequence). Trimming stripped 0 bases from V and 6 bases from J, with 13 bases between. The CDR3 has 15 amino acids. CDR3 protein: CASSLAGKTEDTQYF. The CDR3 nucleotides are TGTGCCAGCAGCTTAGCTGGGAAGACCGAGGATACGCAGTATTTT.

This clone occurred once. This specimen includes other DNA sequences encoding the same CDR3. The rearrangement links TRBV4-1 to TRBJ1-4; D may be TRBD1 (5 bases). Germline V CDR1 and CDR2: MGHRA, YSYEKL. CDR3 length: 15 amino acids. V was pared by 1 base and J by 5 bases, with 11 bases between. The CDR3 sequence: CASSQAAGRNEKLFF. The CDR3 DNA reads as TGCGCCAGCAGCCAAGCTGCGGGGCGGAATGAAAAACTGTTTTTT.

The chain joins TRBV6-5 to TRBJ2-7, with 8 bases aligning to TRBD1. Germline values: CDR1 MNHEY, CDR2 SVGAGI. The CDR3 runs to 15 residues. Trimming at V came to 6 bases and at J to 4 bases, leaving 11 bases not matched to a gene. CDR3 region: CASRDTRTGLYEQYF. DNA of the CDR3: TGTGCCAGCAGAGATACTCGGACAGGGCTGTACGAGCAGTACTTC.

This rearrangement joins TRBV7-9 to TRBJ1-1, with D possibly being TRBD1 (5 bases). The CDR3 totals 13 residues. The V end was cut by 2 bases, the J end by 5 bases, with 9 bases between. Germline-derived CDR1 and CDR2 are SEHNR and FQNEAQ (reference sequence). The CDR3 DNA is TGTGCCAGCAGCTTATATACAGGAACTGAAGCTTTCTTT. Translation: CASSLYTGTEAFF.

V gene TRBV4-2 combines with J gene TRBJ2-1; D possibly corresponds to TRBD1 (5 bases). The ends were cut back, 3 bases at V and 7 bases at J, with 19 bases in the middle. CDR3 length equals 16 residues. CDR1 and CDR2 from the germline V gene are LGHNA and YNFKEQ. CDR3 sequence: CASSQNTGGRRNEQFF. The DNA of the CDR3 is TGTGCCAGCAGCCAGAACACAGGTGGCCGAAGGAATGAGCAGTTCTTC.

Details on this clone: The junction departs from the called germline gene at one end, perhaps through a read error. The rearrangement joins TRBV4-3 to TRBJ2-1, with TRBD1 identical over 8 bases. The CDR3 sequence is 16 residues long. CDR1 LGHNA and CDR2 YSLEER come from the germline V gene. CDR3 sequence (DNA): TGCGCCAGCAGCGAAGAGACGGGACAGGTTTACAATGAGCAGTTCTTC. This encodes CASSEETGQVYNEQFF.

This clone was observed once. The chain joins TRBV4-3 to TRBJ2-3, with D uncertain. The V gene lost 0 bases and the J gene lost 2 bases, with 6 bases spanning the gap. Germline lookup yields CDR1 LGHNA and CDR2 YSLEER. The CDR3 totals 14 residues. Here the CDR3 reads CASSQESTTDTQYF. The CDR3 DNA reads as TGCGCCAGCAGCCAAGAGTCTACCACAGATACGCAGTATTTT.

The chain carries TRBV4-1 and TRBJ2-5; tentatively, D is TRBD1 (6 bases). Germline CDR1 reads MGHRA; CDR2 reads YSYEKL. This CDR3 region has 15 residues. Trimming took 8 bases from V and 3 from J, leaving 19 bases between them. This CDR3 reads CASEPGHGREETQYF. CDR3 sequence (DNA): TGCGCCAGCGAACCGGGACACGGAAGAGAAGAGACCCAGTACTTC.

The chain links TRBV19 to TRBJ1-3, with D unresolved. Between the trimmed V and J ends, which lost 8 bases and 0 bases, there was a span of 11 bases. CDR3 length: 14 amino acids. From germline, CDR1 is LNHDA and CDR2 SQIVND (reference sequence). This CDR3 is CASCTSFSGNTIYF. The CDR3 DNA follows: TGTGCCAGTTGCACGAGCTTCTCTGGAAACACCATATATTTT.

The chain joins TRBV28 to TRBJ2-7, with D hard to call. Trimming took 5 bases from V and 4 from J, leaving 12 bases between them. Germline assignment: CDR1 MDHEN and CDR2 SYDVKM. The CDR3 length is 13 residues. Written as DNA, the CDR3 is TGTGCCAGCAGTACCCCGGACGAATACGAGCAGTACTTC. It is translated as CASSTPDEYEQYF. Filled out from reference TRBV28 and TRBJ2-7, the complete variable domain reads DVKVTQSSRYLVKRTGEKVFLECVQDMDHENMFWYRQDPGLGLRLIYFSYDVKMKEKGDIPEGYSVSREKKERFSLILESASTNQTSMYLCASSTPDEYEQYFGPGTRLTVT.

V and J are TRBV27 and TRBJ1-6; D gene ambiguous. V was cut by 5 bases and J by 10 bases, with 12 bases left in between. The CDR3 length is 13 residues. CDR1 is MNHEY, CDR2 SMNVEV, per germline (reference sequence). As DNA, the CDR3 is TGTGCCAGCAGTCACGAAGCCGGGTCACCCCTCCACTTT. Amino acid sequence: CASSHEAGSPLHF.

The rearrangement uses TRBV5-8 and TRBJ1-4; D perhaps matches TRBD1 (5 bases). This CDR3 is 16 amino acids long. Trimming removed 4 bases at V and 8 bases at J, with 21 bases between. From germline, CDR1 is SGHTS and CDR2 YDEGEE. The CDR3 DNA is TGTGCCAGCAGCCCCATAGGAGCCAGGGTATGGGAAAAACTGTTTTTT. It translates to CASSPIGARVWEKLFF.

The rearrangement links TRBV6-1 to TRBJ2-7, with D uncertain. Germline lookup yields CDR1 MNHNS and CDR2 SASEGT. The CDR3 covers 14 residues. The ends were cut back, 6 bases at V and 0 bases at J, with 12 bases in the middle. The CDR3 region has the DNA TGTGCCAGCAGGCGAACGCAGATCTCCTACGAGCAGTACTTC. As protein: CASRRTQISYEQYF.

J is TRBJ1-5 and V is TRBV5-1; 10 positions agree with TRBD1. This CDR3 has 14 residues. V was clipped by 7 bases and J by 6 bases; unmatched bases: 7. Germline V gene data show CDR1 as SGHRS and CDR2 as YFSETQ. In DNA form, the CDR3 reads TGCGCCAGCGGGACAGGGGATGAGGGTCAGCCCCAGCATTTT. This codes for CASGTGDEGQPQHF.

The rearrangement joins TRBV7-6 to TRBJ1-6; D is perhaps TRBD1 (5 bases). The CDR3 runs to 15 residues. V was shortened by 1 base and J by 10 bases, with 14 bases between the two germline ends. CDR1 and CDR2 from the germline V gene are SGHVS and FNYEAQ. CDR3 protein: CASSLGSQGNSPLHF. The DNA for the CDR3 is TGTGCCAGCAGCTTAGGAAGCCAGGGAAACTCACCCCTCCACTTT.

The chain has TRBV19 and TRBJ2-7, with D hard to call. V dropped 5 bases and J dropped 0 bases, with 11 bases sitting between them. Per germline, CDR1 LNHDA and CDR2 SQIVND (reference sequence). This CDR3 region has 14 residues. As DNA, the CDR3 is TGTGCCAGTAGTGGAAGGTACTTCTCCTACGAGCAGTACTTC. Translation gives CASSGRYFSYEQYF.

The CDR3 DNA follows: TGTGCCAGCAGCTTATCGGACGGAGATACGCAGTATTTT. Protein sequence: CASSLSDGDTQYF. The rearrangement uses TRBV7-9 and TRBJ2-3, with D unclear. Per germline, CDR1 SEHNR and CDR2 FQNEAQ (reference sequence). The CDR3 extends over 13 amino acids. The V end was cut by 2 bases, the J end by 5 bases, with 8 bases between.

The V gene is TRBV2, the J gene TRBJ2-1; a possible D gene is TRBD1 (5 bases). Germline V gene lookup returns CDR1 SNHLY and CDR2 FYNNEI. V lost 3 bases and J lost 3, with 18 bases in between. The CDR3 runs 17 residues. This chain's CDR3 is CASSDWTSYLFYNEQFF. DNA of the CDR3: TGTGCCAGCAGTGACTGGACATCATACCTCTTCTACAATGAGCAGTTCTTC. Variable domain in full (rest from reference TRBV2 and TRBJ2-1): EPEVTQTPSHQVTQMGQEVILRCVPISNHLYFYWYRQILGQKVEFLVSFYNNEISEKSEIFDDQFSVERPDGSNFTLKIRSTKLEDSAMYFCASSDWTSYLFYNEQFFGPGTRLTVL.

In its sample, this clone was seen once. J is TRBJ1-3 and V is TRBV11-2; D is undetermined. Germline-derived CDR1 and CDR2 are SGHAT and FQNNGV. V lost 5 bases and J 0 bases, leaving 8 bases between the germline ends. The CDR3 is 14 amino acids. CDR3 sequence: CASSSPSSGNTIYF. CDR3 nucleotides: TGTGCCAGCAGCAGCCCTAGCTCTGGAAACACCATATATTTT. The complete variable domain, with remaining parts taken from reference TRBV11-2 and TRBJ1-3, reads EAGVAQSPRYKIIEKRQSVAFWCNPISGHATLYWYQQILGQGPKLLIQFQNNGVVDDSQLPKDRFSAERLKGVDSTLKIQPAKLEDSAVYLCASSSPSSGNTIYFGEGSWLTVV.

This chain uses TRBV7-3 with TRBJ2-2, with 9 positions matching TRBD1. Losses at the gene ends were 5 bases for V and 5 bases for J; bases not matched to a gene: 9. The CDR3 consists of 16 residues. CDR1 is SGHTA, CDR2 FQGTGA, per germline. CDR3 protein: CASSPRTGVGTGELFF. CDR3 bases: TGTGCCAGCAGCCCGAGGACAGGGGTGGGGACCGGGGAGCTGTTTTTT.